Following are 25 T cell receptor beta chains from one sample sequenced in a study of Ad26.COV2.S vaccination and SARS-CoV-2 variants. Repertoires were generated with immunoSEQ multiplex PCR, while TCRdb's copy carries only in-frame clones and drops some. The profile shows about 680,000 clones, approximately 88% of them singletons. Treatment of the sample: around 19 received Ad26.COV2.S at low or high dose, single or two shots; 5 received placebo; per-sample allocation not given. It was on day 63 after the first vaccine or placebo injection that samples were taken. This material consisted of peripheral blood, taken in a trial of Ad26.COV2.S vaccine versus placebo. The source is a person between 18 and 65 years old who received the Ad26.COV2.S COVID-19 vaccine or a placebo.

The sample holds one count of this clone. The V call is TRBV5-4, the J call TRBJ2-1; TRBD2 agrees at 7 bases. V was pared by 6 bases and J by 5 bases, with 11 bases of the junction left unmatched. This CDR3 spans 15 amino acids. Germline V CDR1 and CDR2: SGHNT, YYREEE (reference sequence). The CDR3 region has the DNA TGTGCCAGCACCTTTGGGGGGGGGTCGAACAATGAGCAGTTCTTC. Translation: CASTFGGGSNNEQFF.

This chain links TRBV29-1 with TRBJ2-3; 8 bases are shared with TRBD2. Germline CDR1 SQVTM, CDR2 ANQGSEA. The length of the CDR3 is 16 residues. V lost 5 bases and J lost 0; bases outside the gene matches: 10. CDR3: CSVIAGMFSSTDTQYF. For the CDR3, the DNA is TGCAGCGTTATAGCGGGAATGTTTTCTAGCACAGATACGCAGTATTTT.

The rearrangement uses TRBV7-2 and TRBJ1-2; TRBD1 matches 7 bases. CDR1 and CDR2 from the germline V gene are SGHTA and FQGNSA. The trim removed 2 bases at V and 7 bases at J, leaving 13 bases unmatched. The CDR3 runs 16 residues. CDR3 region: CASSLYGDRVLRGYTF. Written as DNA, the CDR3 is TGTGCCAGCAGCTTATATGGAGACAGGGTTTTGCGTGGCTACACCTTC.

This chain uses TRBV18 with TRBJ2-5; D is unresolved. V was pared by 2 bases and J by 2 bases, with 6 bases between. Germline V gene lookup returns CDR1 KGHSH and CDR2 LQKENI. The CDR3 runs 13 residues. The CDR3 loop reads CASSPGWQETQYF. Written as DNA, the CDR3 is TGTGCCAGCTCACCAGGGTGGCAAGAGACCCAGTACTTC. The variable domain in full, completed from reference TRBV18 and TRBJ2-5, reads NAGVMQNPRHLVRRRGQEARLRCSPMKGHSHVYWYRQLPEEGLKFMVYLQKENIIDESGMPKERFSAEFPKEGPSILRIQQVVRGDSAAYFCASSPGWQETQYFGPGTRLLVL.

This chain connects TRBV5-4 to TRBJ2-5; maybe TRBD2 (5 bases). V was clipped by 1 base and J by 1 base, with 14 bases between them. The CDR3 has 16 residues. CDR1 SGHNT and CDR2 YYREEE come from the germline V gene (reference sequence). The CDR3 here is CASSLPSGDLQETQYF. CDR3 in DNA: TGTGCCAGCAGCTTGCCGAGCGGAGACCTCCAAGAGACCCAGTACTTC. The whole variable domain, filled in from reference TRBV5-4 and TRBJ2-5, reads ETGVTQSPTHLIKTRGQQVTLRCSSQSGHNTVSWYQQALGQGPQFIFQYYREEENGRGNFPPRFSGLQFPNYSSELNVNALELDDSALYLCASSLPSGDLQETQYFGPGTRLLVL.

The genes are TRBV15 and TRBJ2-7, with a possible D match to TRBD1 (6 bases). The CDR3 length is 16 residues. Trimming removed 0 bases from V and 2 bases from J, with 14 bases in between. In germline, CDR1 is LNHNV, CDR2 YYDKDF (reference sequence). CDR3: CATSRDSQRGTYEQYF. In DNA, the CDR3 is TGTGCCACCAGCAGAGATTCACAGAGGGGGACCTACGAGCAGTACTTC.

About this clone: This CDR3 is also generated by other DNA sequences in the sample. The chain uses TRBV18 and TRBJ2-5, with 7 bases that match TRBD2. The CDR3 is made up of 13 amino acids. Germline-derived CDR1 and CDR2 are KGHSH and LQKENI. J was trimmed by 3 bases and V by 2 bases; bases with no gene match: 0. CDR3 region: CASSPGLEETQYF. The CDR3 nucleotides read TGTGCCAGCTCACCAGGACTAGAAGAGACCCAGTACTTC.

The V gene is TRBV27, the J gene TRBJ2-2, with a tentative D call TRBD1 (5 bases). The CDR3 runs 14 residues. Germline assignment: CDR1 MNHEY and CDR2 SMNVEV (reference sequence). Trimming pared 5 bases from V and 6 bases from J, leaving 13 bases between. CDR3 DNA: TGTGCCAGCAGTCCCCTAGGGGCTCCCGGGGAGCTGTTTTTT. Its translation is CASSPLGAPGELFF.

J is TRBJ2-3 and V is TRBV5-5; no clear D gene. Deletions cut 1 base from V and 0 bases from J, with 12 bases between. The CDR3 length is 16 residues. Germline CDR1 and CDR2: SGHKS and YYEKEE (reference sequence). CDR3 loop: CASSLYPTISTDTQYF. The CDR3 region has the DNA TGTGCCAGCAGCTTGTATCCGACCATAAGCACAGATACGCAGTATTTT.

The V gene is TRBV13, the J gene TRBJ1-1; no clear D. The CDR3 loop spans 13 amino acids. Per the germline V gene, CDR1 is PRHDT and CDR2 is FYEKMQ (reference sequence). V was pared by 0 bases and J by 6 bases, with 8 bases between. CDR3 amino acids: CASSLGARAEAFF. The CDR3 DNA is TGTGCCAGCAGCTTAGGCGCTAGGGCTGAAGCTTTCTTT.

The chain joins TRBV11-3 to TRBJ2-3, with TRBD1 identical over 9 bases. This CDR3 is 16 amino acids long. Germline lookup yields CDR1 SGHNT and CDR2 YENEEA. The V segment lost 0 bases and the J segment 8 bases; nucleotides outside the gene matches: 9. The CDR3 bases are TGTGCCAGCAGCTTAGATGGGACAGGGATCTTTGGTACGCAGTATTTT. It specifies CASSLDGTGIFGTQYF.

In its sample, this clone was seen once. V usage is TRBV7-3 and J usage is TRBJ2-3; 11 positions agree with TRBD2. Germline loops: CDR1 SGHTA, CDR2 FQGTGA. CDR3 size: 21 residues. With 2 bases clipped from V and 4 bases from J, the junction kept 20 bases outside the gene matches. CDR3 DNA sequence: TGTGCCAGCAGCTTACCCGCCGGTACTAGCGGGGGCCCTAAGGATGCAGATACGCAGTATTTT. Residues: CASSLPAGTSGGPKDADTQYF.

In its sample, this clone was seen once. The chain carries TRBV5-6 and TRBJ1-2, with 7 nucleotides matching TRBD1. In germline, CDR1 is SGHDT, CDR2 YYEEEE. The ends lost 4 bases at V and 4 bases at J; junction bases unmatched: 4. The CDR3 has 13 amino acids. CDR3 protein: CASSPTGLYGYTF. CDR3 coding DNA: TGTGCCAGCAGCCCGACAGGGCTCTATGGCTACACCTTC.

The gene calls are TRBV21-1 and TRBJ2-6; the D call TRBD2 from the table was never checked on the DNA. TRBV21-1 counts as a pseudogene. The CDR3 contains 14 residues. Here the CDR3 DNA reads TGTGCCAGCAGCCCGGTTTCCGGGGCCAACGTCCTGACTTTC. Protein sequence: CASSPVSGANVLTF.

V and J are TRBV7-2 and TRBJ2-3; D tentatively reads TRBD1 or TRBD2 (5 bases each). V shed 5 bases and J shed 9 bases, with 18 bases lying between them. The CDR3 spans 14 residues. The germline gives CDR1 SGHTA, CDR2 FQGNSA. The CDR3 protein is CASSPGADLRTQYF. The CDR3 DNA sequence: TGTGCCAGCAGCCCCGGGGCCGACCTCCGGACGCAGTATTTT.

The rearrangement joins TRBV7-9 to TRBJ1-3; D unresolved. Looked up from germline, CDR1 is SEHNR and CDR2 is FQNEAQ (reference sequence). The CDR3 loop spans 16 amino acids. V lost 5 bases and J 0 bases, leaving 14 bases between the germline ends. CDR3 sequence reads: CASSGTPGISGNTIYF. DNA for the CDR3: TGTGCCAGCAGCGGAACACCCGGGATCTCTGGAAACACCATATATTTT.

The chain links TRBV20-1 to TRBJ2-1, with 10 nucleotides matching TRBD2. The V segment lost 3 bases and the J segment 8 bases; nucleotides outside the gene matches: 16. Germline V gene data show CDR1 as DFQATT and CDR2 as SNEGSKA (reference sequence). This CDR3 region has 17 residues. The CDR3 here is CSASTRSWASGSDEQFF. The CDR3 nucleotides are TGCAGTGCTAGTACAAGGTCCTGGGCTAGCGGGAGCGATGAGCAGTTCTTC.

V is TRBV5-1 and J is TRBJ2-7; TRBD2 matches at 9 bases. CDR3 length equals 15 residues. CDR1 is SGHRS and CDR2 is YFSETQ in the germline V gene. The J segment lost 4 bases and the V segment lost 1 base, leaving 6 bases of the junction unmatched. The CDR3 loop reads CASSLSSGEDYEQYF. CDR3 bases: TGCGCCAGCAGCTTGTCTAGCGGGGAGGATTACGAGCAGTACTTC.

The chain is built from TRBV7-2 and TRBJ2-1; 12 bases fit TRBD2. This CDR3 is 16 amino acids long. V shed 5 bases and J 8 bases; nucleotides not matched to a gene: 10. Germline-derived CDR1 and CDR2 are SGHTA and FQGNSA. This CDR3 reads CASSPTTSGSGDEQFF. As DNA, the CDR3 is TGTGCCAGCAGCCCGACGACTAGCGGGAGTGGCGATGAGCAGTTCTTC.

This clone was seen more than once but under ten times. This chain joins TRBV9 and TRBJ1-2; D not certain. The germline V gene has CDR1 SGDLS and CDR2 YYNGEE. The CDR3 sequence is 11 residues long. V lost 3 bases and J lost 5, with 5 bases in between. CDR3 loop: CASSAPYGYTF. CDR3 coding DNA: TGTGCCAGCAGCGCACCTTATGGCTACACCTTC.

The gene calls are TRBV14 and TRBJ1-6, with D maybe TRBD1 (5 bases). CDR3 length equals 17 residues. V was trimmed by 4 bases and J by 0 bases, leaving 13 bases between them. In germline, CDR1 is SGHDN, CDR2 FVKESK. Written as DNA, the CDR3 is TGTGCCAGCAGCCTAGGAGTGGGGCACTCCTATAATTCACCCCTCCACTTT. This encodes CASSLGVGHSYNSPLHF.

The rearrangement joins TRBV18 to TRBJ2-6; no clear D gene. Germline-derived CDR1 and CDR2 are KGHSH and LQKENI. This CDR3 has 14 residues. Trimming shortened V by 11 bases and J by 4 bases, and 15 bases separated the two germline ends. The CDR3 loop is CASRARTGANVLTF. In DNA form, the CDR3 reads TGTGCCTCTCGGGCGAGAACAGGGGCCAACGTCCTGACTTTC.

The J gene is TRBJ1-6, the V gene TRBV19; 7 bases line up with TRBD1. This CDR3 contains 15 residues. V gave up 3 bases and J gave up 12 bases; unmatched junction bases: 11. From germline, CDR1 is LNHDA and CDR2 SQIVND (reference sequence). The CDR3 DNA reads as TGTGCCAGTAGTATCGCACAGGGGAGTAAGTTACCCCTCCACTTT. Protein: CASSIAQGSKLPLHF. Full variable domain (remainder filled in from reference TRBV19 and TRBJ1-6): DGGITQSPKYLFRKEGQNVTLSCEQNLNHDAMYWYRQDPGQGLRLIYYSQIVNDFQKGDIAEGYSVSREKKESFPLTVTSAQKNPTAFYLCASSIAQGSKLPLHFGNGTRLTVT.

The genes are TRBV6-5 and TRBJ1-2, with 7 bases aligning to TRBD1. The germline V gene encodes CDR1 MNHEY and CDR2 SVGAGI. The ends lost 6 bases at V and 5 bases at J; junction bases unmatched: 6. The CDR3 has 13 residues. The CDR3 DNA is TGTGCCAGCAGGCGACAGGGCCCTTATGGCTACACCTTC. Protein product: CASRRQGPYGYTF.

The V call is TRBV9, the J call TRBJ2-3; D unclear. The germline V and J ends were trimmed by 2 bases and 3 bases, with 10 bases remaining between them. The CDR3 runs 14 residues. Germline CDR1 is SGDLS and CDR2 is YYNGEE. CDR3 sequence (DNA): TGTGCCAGCAGCGTGGGCCGAGATACAGATACGCAGTATTTT. Translation gives CASSVGRDTDTQYF. Filled out from reference TRBV9 and TRBJ2-3, the complete variable domain reads DSGVTQTPKHLITATGQRVTLRCSPRSGDLSVYWYQQSLDQGLQFLIQYYNGEERAKGNILERFSAQQFPDLHSELNLSSLELGDSALYFCASSVGRDTDTQYFGPGTRLTVL.